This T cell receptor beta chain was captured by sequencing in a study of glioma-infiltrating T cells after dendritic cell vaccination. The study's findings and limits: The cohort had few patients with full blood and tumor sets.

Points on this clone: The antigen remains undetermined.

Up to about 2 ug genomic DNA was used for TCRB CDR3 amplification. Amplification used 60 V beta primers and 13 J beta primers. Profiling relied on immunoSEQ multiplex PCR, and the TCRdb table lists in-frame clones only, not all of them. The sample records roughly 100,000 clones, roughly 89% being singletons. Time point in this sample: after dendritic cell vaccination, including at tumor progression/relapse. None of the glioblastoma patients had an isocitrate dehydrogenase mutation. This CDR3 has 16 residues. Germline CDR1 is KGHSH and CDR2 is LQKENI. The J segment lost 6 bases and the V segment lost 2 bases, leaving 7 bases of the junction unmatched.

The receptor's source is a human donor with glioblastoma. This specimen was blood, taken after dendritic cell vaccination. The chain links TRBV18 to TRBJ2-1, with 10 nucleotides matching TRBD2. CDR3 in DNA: TGTGCCAGCTCACCAAGTGCTAGCGGGGGCTTCAATGAGCAGTTCTTC. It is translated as CASSPSASGGFNEQFF.